This T cell receptor beta chain was retrieved from a study of PD-1 blockade in classical Hodgkin lymphoma. Points from the study as a whole: Newly diagnosed and completely responding patients shared comparable baseline diversity. When set against healthy donors, newly diagnosed patients were reported to show lower baseline TCR diversity. The study found that TCR diversity rose significantly by C4D1 in CD4+ but not CD8+ cells.

Every patient experienced relapse after autologous stem cell transplantation, and brentuximab vedotin exposure varied. Patients' outcomes at their best amounted to complete response, partial response or progressive disease. The repertoire was sequenced with immunoSEQ multiplex PCR; TCRdb's copy has only in-frame clones and lacks some. The table records about 11,000 clones, around 74% of them present only once. Worth noting for this clone: Its specificity is not known.

Germline V lookup: CDR1 LNHDA, CDR2 SQIVND (reference sequence). CDR3 length: 12 residues. V lost 8 bases to trimming and J lost 8 bases, with 13 bases between them. The source is a human donor with classical Hodgkin lymphoma. The sequencing used peripheral blood mononuclear cells (PBMCs), collected at baseline. V and J are TRBV19 and TRBJ1-3; D perhaps matches TRBD1 (5 bases). The CDR3 bases are TGTGCCAGTTCGTGGGGGGACTACACCATATATTTT. This codes for CASSWGDYTIYF.